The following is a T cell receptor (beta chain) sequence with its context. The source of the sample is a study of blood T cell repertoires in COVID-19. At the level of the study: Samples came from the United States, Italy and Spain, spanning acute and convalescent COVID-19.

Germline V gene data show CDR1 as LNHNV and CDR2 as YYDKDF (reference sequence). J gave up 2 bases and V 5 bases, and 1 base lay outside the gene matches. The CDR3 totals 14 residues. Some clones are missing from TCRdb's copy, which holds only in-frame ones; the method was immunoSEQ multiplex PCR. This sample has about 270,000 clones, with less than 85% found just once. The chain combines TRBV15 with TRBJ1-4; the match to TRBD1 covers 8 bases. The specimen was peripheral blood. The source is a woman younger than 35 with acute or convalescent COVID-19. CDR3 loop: CATSAGGTNEKLFF. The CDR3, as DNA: TGTGCCACCAGCGCAGGGGGCACTAATGAAAAACTGTTTTTT.